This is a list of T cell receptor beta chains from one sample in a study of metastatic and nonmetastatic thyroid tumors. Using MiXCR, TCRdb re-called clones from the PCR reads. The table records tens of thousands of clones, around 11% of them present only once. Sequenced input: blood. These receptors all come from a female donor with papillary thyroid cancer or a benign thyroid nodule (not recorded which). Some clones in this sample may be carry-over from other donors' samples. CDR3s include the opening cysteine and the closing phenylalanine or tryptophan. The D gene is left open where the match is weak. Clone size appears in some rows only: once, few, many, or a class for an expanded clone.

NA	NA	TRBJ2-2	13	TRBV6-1	CASSSTYTGELFF	TGTGCCAGCAGTTCCACGTACACCGGGGAGCTGTTTTTT
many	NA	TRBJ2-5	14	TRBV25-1	CASSETGPQETQYF	TGTGCCAGCAGTGAAACAGGGCCCCAAGAGACCCAGTACTTC
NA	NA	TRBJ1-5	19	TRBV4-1	CASSQDPISSGRSHQPQHF	TGCGCCAGCAGCCAAGATCCTATTAGTTCAGGGAGATCCCATCAGCCCCAGCATTTT
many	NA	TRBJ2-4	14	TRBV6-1	CASSEWHSQNIQYF	TGTGCCAGCAGTGAGTGGCACAGTCAAAACATTCAGTACTTC
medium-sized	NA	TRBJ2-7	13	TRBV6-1	CASSRTATYEQYF	TGTGCCAGCAGTAGGACAGCTACCTACGAGCAGTACTTC
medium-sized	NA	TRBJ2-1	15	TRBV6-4	CASSESGGASYEQFF	TGTGCCAGCAGCGAGAGTGGCGGTGCGAGCTATGAGCAGTTCTTC
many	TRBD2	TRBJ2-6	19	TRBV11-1	CASSLAYSGSPSGANVLTF	TGTGCCAGCAGCTTAGCGTATAGCGGGTCCCCCTCTGGGGCCAACGTCCTGACTTTC
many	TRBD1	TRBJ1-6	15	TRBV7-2	CASSAGTGNDSPLHF	TGTGCCAGCAGCGCGGGGACAGGGAATGATTCACCCCTCCACTTT
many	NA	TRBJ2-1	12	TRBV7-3	CASSRTGTEQFF	TGTGCCAGCAGCCGTACCGGGACAGAGCAGTTCTTC
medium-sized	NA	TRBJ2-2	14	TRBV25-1	CASSRAGDTGELFF	TGTGCCAGCAGTAGGGCAGGGGACACCGGGGAGCTGTTTTTT
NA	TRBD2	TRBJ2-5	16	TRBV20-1	CSALGTSGSGWETQYF	TGCAGTGCTCTCGGGACTAGCGGGAGCGGTTGGGAGACCCAGTACTTC
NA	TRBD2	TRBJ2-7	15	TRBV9	CASSVGPSGSYEQYF	TGTGCCAGCAGCGTAGGCCCTAGCGGTAGCTACGAGCAGTACTTC